This T cell receptor beta chain emerged from a study of blood T cell repertoires in COVID-19. Study details: T cells, B-cell-depleted T cells, or PBMCs provided the cDNA or gDNA that served as material.

Trimming took 6 bases from V and 6 from J; bases not matched to a gene: 3. From germline, CDR1 is MNHNY and CDR2 SVGAGI (reference sequence). CDR3 length: 13 residues. Sequenced by immunoSEQ multiplex PCR; TCRdb stores in-frame clones only, minus some. The repertoire includes some 220,000 clones, around 90% of them detected once, and 0.8% to 0.95% sits in the top ten. The sample comprised peripheral blood. The chain couples TRBV6-6 to TRBJ1-1; TRBD1 matches at 11 bases. The sequence derives from a man aged 25-40 years with COVID-19, enrolled during active disease. The CDR3 DNA reads as TGTGCCAGCAGGGGACAGGGGGTTTCTGAAGCTTTCTTT. It encodes CASRGQGVSEAFF.